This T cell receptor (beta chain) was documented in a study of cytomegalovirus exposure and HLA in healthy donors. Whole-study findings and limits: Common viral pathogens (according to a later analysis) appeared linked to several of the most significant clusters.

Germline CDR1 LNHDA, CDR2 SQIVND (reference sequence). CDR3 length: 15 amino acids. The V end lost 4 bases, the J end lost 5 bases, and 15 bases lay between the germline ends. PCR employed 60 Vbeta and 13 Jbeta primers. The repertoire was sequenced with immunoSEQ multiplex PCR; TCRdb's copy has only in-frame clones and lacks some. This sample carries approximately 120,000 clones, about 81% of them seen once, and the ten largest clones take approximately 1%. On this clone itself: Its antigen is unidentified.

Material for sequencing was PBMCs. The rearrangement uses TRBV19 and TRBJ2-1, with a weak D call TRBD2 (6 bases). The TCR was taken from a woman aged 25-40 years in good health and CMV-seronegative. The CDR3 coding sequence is TGTGCCAGTAGTACTCAAGGACTATCCAACAATGAGCAGTTCTTC. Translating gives CASSTQGLSNNEQFF.